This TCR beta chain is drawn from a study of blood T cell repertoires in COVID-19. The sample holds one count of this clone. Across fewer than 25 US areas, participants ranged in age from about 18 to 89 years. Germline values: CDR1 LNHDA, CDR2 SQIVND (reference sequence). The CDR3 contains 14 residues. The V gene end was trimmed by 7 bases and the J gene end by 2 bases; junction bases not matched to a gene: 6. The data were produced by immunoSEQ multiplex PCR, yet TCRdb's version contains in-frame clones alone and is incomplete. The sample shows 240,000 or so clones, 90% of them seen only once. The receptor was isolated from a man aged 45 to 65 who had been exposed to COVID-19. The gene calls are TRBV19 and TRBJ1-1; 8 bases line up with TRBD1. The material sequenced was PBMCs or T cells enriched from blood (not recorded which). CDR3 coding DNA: TGTGCCAGTATACTTGGACAGGGAAACACTGAAGCTTTCTTT. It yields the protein CASILGQGNTEAFF.